One T cell receptor (beta chain) is described in this entry. Germline V gives CDR1 KGHDR, CDR2 SFDVKD. V shed 4 bases and J 4 bases; nucleotides not matched to a gene: 3. This CDR3 spans 14 amino acids. This specimen belongs to a study of blood T cell repertoires in COVID-19. Overall study context: Donors in the United States, Italy and Spain gave samples during acute or convalescent COVID-19. Sources were T cells, B-cell-depleted T cells, or PBMCs; the material itself was cDNA or gDNA.

In the authors' methods: Nucleated cell counts were estimated from reference gene primer amplification. This table comes from immunoSEQ multiplex PCR, and its TCRdb copy is limited to in-frame clones, with some not included. D and trimming were read from the DNA, whereas the V and J calls and clone size are those reported in that table. The sample includes about 340,000 clones, more than 70% seen only once; the top ten take 2.5% to 3%. Sequencing was done on a sample of peripheral blood. The chain has TRBV24-1 and TRBJ1-2, with 9 bases that match TRBD1. The sequence came from a man aged 25 to 40 with active or convalescent COVID-19. Here the CDR3 reads CATSDSGQGYGYTF. The CDR3 nucleotides read TGTGCCACCAGTGACTCGGGACAGGGCTATGGCTACACCTTC.